This is a list of T cell receptor beta chains from one sample in a study of OX40 agonist ivuxolimab in advanced cancers. Using immunoSEQ multiplex PCR, the repertoire was profiled, and TCRdb retains in-frame clones only, with some absent. The repertoire holds approximately 20,000 clones, 60% to 85% seen once, with approximately 18% in the top ten. Sequences were derived from CD4+ or CD8+ T cells sorted from blood, sampled in a trial of the OX40 agonist ivuxolimab. The receptor set was obtained from an adult with an advanced solid tumor such as melanoma, head and neck, liver or kidney cancer. The CDR3 runs from the conserved cysteine through the conserved F or W. D genes are given only for firm matches. Size tells how often a clone was seen (once, few, many) or the class of an expanded clone, and some rows leave it out.

j_gene	len	v_gene	abundance	d_gene	CDR3aa	CDR3nt
TRBJ2-5	14	TRBV27	-	-	CASSLSGVQETQYF	TGTGCCAGCAGTTTATCGGGCGTCCAAGAGACCCAGTACTTC
TRBJ2-1	14	TRBV5-5	-	-	CASSLGGKGNEQFF	TGTGCCAGCAGCTTAGGGGGTAAGGGCAATGAGCAGTTCTTC
TRBJ1-5	13	TRBV6-4	once	-	CASSADANQPQHF	TGTGCCAGCAGTGCTGACGCAAATCAGCCCCAGCATTTT
TRBJ2-1	15	TRBV9	-	-	CASSEEIAVWYEQFF	TGTGCCAGCAGCGAAGAAATAGCGGTTTGGTATGAGCAGTTCTTC
TRBJ1-2	15	TRBV18	-	-	CASSPVRASDYGYTF	TGTGCCAGCTCACCAGTGAGGGCATCTGACTATGGCTACACCTTC
TRBJ2-7	14	TRBV11-2	few	-	CASSLNRENYEQYF	TGTGCCAGCAGCCTGAATCGGGAGAACTACGAGCAGTACTTC
TRBJ2-5	17	TRBV7-9	-	TRBD1	CASSLTGQGPTQETQYF	TGTGCCAGCAGCTTAACCGGACAGGGGCCTACCCAAGAGACCCAGTACTTC
TRBJ2-7	12	TRBV19	-	-	CASSPGPYEQYF	TGTGCCAGTAGCCCGGGACCATACGAGCAGTACTTC
TRBJ2-1	13	TRBV27	-	-	CASSLSSYNEQFF	TGTGCCAGCAGTTTATCCTCCTACAATGAGCAGTTCTTC
TRBJ2-6	18	TRBV7-2	-	-	CASSGFLRRQSRANVLTF	TGTGCCAGCAGCGGATTTCTGAGACGACAAAGTCGGGCCAACGTCCTGACTTTC
TRBJ2-7	14	TRBV4-1	-	-	CASSQGGGGEEQYF	TGCGCCAGCAGCCAAGGGGGCGGGGGCGAAGAGCAGTACTTC
TRBJ1-1	14	TRBV5-1	-	-	CASKLDRENTEAFF	TGCGCCAGCAAATTGGACAGAGAGAACACTGAAGCTTTCTTT
TRBJ2-1	12	TRBV29-1	-	-	CSVEDSLNEQFF	TGCAGCGTTGAGGACAGTTTGAATGAGCAGTTCTTC
TRBJ2-3	16	TRBV15	-	TRBD1	CATSSRTGLLADTQYF	TGTGCCACCAGCAGCAGGACAGGCCTCCTCGCAGATACGCAGTATTTT
TRBJ2-5	18	TRBV4-1	medium-sized	TRBD2	CASSPVGLGGGIQETQYF	TGCGCCAGCAGCCCCGTCGGTCTTGGCGGGGGAATCCAAGAGACCCAGTACTTC
TRBJ1-5	14	TRBV27	-	TRBD1	CASSNRGRNQPQHF	TGTGCCAGCAGTAACAGGGGCCGCAATCAGCCCCAGCATTTT
TRBJ1-6	15	TRBV6-6	-	TRBD1	CASSSYDREGSPLHF	TGTGCCAGCAGTTCGTACGACAGGGAGGGTTCACCCCTCCACTTT
TRBJ1-5	14	TRBV6-6	-	-	CASSSGYSNQPQHF	TGTGCCAGCAGTTCAGGGTATAGCAATCAGCCCCAGCATTTT
TRBJ2-7	16	TRBV7-3	few	TRBD2	CASTLLAGALGYEQYF	TGTGCCAGCACCTTACTAGCGGGAGCGTTGGGCTACGAGCAGTACTTC
TRBJ2-7	15	TRBV4-3	-	-	CASSQGPGLGFEQYF	TGCGCCAGCAGCCAAGGCCCGGGGTTGGGTTTCGAGCAGTACTTC
TRBJ2-5	13	TRBV27	-	-	CASSLFGGETQYF	TGTGCCAGCAGTTTATTCGGGGGAGAGACCCAGTACTTC
TRBJ2-1	15	TRBV27	-	-	CASSSGNPSYNEQFF	TGTGCCAGCAGTTCGGGCAACCCGTCCTACAATGAGCAGTTCTTC
TRBJ2-3	15	TRBV7-3	-	-	CASSLTGAPTDTQYF	TGTGCCAGCAGCCTTACGGGGGCCCCAACAGATACGCAGTATTTT
TRBJ2-5	15	TRBV7-9	-	-	CASSLVGEAWETQYF	TGTGCCAGCAGCTTAGTAGGGGAGGCATGGGAGACCCAGTACTTC
TRBJ2-4	18	TRBV7-2	-	TRBD2	CASSLLTSGRGAKNIQYF	TGTGCCAGCAGCTTACTGACTAGCGGGAGAGGGGCCAAAAACATTCAGTACTTC
TRBJ1-1	14	TRBV19	-	-	CASSDSSMNTEAFF	TGTGCCAGTAGTGATAGCAGCATGAACACTGAAGCTTTCTTT
TRBJ1-2	21	TRBV28	once	TRBD1	CASSFNLKASLQGAEVYGYTF	TGTGCCAGCAGTTTTAACCTCAAAGCCTCTTTACAGGGGGCTGAGGTCTATGGCTACACCTTC
TRBJ1-2	11	TRBV11-2	-	-	CASSQLYGYTF	TGTGCCAGCAGCCAACTCTATGGCTACACCTTC
TRBJ2-1	17	TRBV7-8	-	TRBD2	CASSVGTSGRNHNEQFF	TGTGCCAGCAGCGTAGGCACTAGCGGGAGGAACCACAATGAGCAGTTCTTC
TRBJ2-7	15	TRBV15	-	-	CATSGTGKRVYEQYF	TGTGCCACCAGCGGGACCGGGAAACGGGTCTACGAGCAGTACTTC
TRBJ2-3	14	TRBV29-1	-	TRBD1	CSVTGTDGTDTQYF	TGCAGCGTTACCGGGACAGACGGCACAGATACGCAGTATTTT
TRBJ1-5	13	TRBV27	-	-	CASSSSINQPQHF	-
TRBJ2-7	14	TRBV4-3	-	-	CASSQGSRSHEQYF	TGCGCCAGCAGCCAAGGGTCTAGAAGCCACGAGCAGTACTTC
TRBJ2-7	12	TRBV27	-	-	CASSTQGYEQYF	TGTGCCAGCAGTACACAGGGTTACGAGCAGTACTTC
TRBJ1-5	20	TRBV27	-	TRBD1	CASSFNGWTGGGSGNQPQHF	TGTGCCAGCAGTTTTAACGGGTGGACAGGGGGGGGGTCGGGCAATCAGCCCCAGCATTTT
TRBJ1-6	16	TRBV5-6	-	-	CASSLVGRQDYSPLHF	TGTGCCAGCAGCTTGGTGGGGCGCCAGGATTATTCACCCCTCCACTTT
TRBJ1-2	14	TRBV4-1	-	-	CASSQEDLNYGYTF	TGCGCCAGCAGCCAAGAAGACCTTAACTATGGCTACACCTTC
TRBJ1-1	12	TRBV10-3	medium-sized	-	CAISAGGGEAFF	TGTGCCATCAGTGCCGGTGGGGGTGAAGCTTTCTTT
TRBJ2-3	16	TRBV4-1	few	-	CASSQEVGIGADTQYF	TGCGCCAGCAGCCAAGAGGTAGGGATTGGCGCAGATACGCAGTATTTT
TRBJ2-3	16	TRBV2	-	-	CASSPARGKGTDTQYF	TGTGCCAGCAGTCCCGCGAGGGGGAAAGGCACAGATACGCAGTATTTT
TRBJ2-1	13	TRBV27	few	-	CASSLDSYNEQFF	TGTGCCAGCAGTTTAGACAGCTACAATGAGCAGTTCTTC
TRBJ2-7	12	TRBV5-4	-	-	CASSGSDYEQYF	TGTGCCAGCAGCGGCTCGGATTACGAGCAGTACTTC
TRBJ2-5	17	TRBV4-1	-	TRBD2	CASSQVSGLAGQETQYF	TGCGCCAGCAGCCAAGTTTCGGGACTAGCGGGACAAGAGACCCAGTACTTC
TRBJ2-1	14	TRBV14	-	TRBD1	CASSRDRVRNEQFF	TGTGCCAGCAGCCGGGACAGGGTACGCAATGAGCAGTTCTTC
TRBJ1-5	13	TRBV27	-	-	CASSPLGDQPQHF	TGTGCCAGCAGTCCCCTTGGGGATCAGCCCCAGCATTTT
TRBJ2-5	13	TRBV7-8	-	-	CASSLAQRETQYF	TGTGCCAGCAGCTTAGCACAGAGGGAGACCCAGTACTTC
TRBJ2-7	17	TRBV18	-	TRBD2	CASSPPPGGYSSYEQYF	TGTGCCAGCTCACCACCCCCGGGAGGTTATAGCTCCTACGAGCAGTACTTC
TRBJ2-3	14	TRBV6-6	-	-	CASSYTLAEGAQYF	TGTGCCAGCAGTTACACCTTAGCGGAGGGCGCGCAGTATTTT
TRBJ1-6	15	TRBV5-1	-	-	CASSLVGADNSPLHF	TGCGCCAGCAGCTTGGTGGGGGCCGATAATTCACCCCTCCACTTT
TRBJ1-1	15	TRBV7-9	-	TRBD1	CASSSLGQGGTEAFF	TGTGCCAGCAGCTCTCTGGGACAGGGAGGAACTGAAGCTTTCTTT
TRBJ2-2	12	TRBV27	-	-	CASRAGLQGLFF	TGTGCCAGCAGGGCAGGCCTCCAGGGGCTGTTTTTT
TRBJ2-7	17	TRBV7-9	once	-	CASSEVGGQPTTYEQYF	TGTGCCAGCAGCGAGGTTGGGGGGCAGCCCACTACCTACGAGCAGTACTTC
TRBJ1-3	12	TRBV6-6	few	-	CASTSSGNTIYF	TGTGCCAGCACAAGCTCTGGAAACACCATATATTTT
TRBJ2-3	16	TRBV27	-	-	CASSNGLFRYTDTQYF	TGTGCCAGCAGTAATGGACTCTTCCGATACACAGATACGCAGTATTTT